This is a list of T cell receptor beta chains from one sample in a study of blood T cells in healthy people across ages. Each CDR3 protein is one row after TCRdb ran MiXCR on the 5' RACE reads. The sample records 700,000 to 950,000 distinct CDR3 sequences, roughly 60% being singletons. Source material: blood. The receptor set was obtained from a young man in good health. The CDR3 runs from the conserved cysteine through the conserved F or W. D genes are given only for firm matches. The listing skips clone size in some rows; elsewhere it reads once, few, many or a size class.

cdr3_length	v_call	clone_size	j_call	d_call	cdr3_aa	cdr3_nt
15	TRBV12-3/TRBV12-4	-	TRBJ2-7	TRBD2	CASSDPTSGSTEQYF	TGTGCCAGCAGCGACCCGACTAGCGGGAGCACCGAGCAGTACTTC
15	TRBV5-5	-	TRBJ2-3	-	CASSFREVSTDTQYF	TGTGCCAGCAGCTTCAGGGAGGTGAGCACAGATACGCAGTATTTT
12	TRBV2	-	TRBJ2-7	-	CASSDPSGSQYF	TGTGCCAGCAGTGATCCCTCTGGGTCGCAGTACTTC
13	TRBV15	-	TRBJ1-6	-	CATSRDLNSPLHF	TGTGCCACCAGCAGAGATCTCAATTCACCCCTCCACTTT
14	TRBV20-1	-	TRBJ2-3	-	CSACPRDRVDTQYF	TGCAGTGCTTGCCCCCGGGATCGGGTCGATACGCAGTATTTT
15	TRBV4-1	-	TRBJ1-1	-	CASSQAEVLNTEAFF	TGCGCCAGCAGCCAAGCGGAGGTATTGAACACTGAAGCTTTCTTT
16	TRBV7-2	once	TRBJ1-4	-	CASSLGVGGAYGKLFF	TGTGCCAGCAGCTTAGGGGTGGGAGGGGCTTATGGAAAACTGTTTTTT
12	TRBV20-1	few	TRBJ1-2	-	CSATETGYGYTF	TGCAGTGCTACCGAGACAGGATATGGCTACACCTTC
16	TRBV5-1	once	TRBJ2-5	TRBD2	CASSLVLAGPSETQYF	TGCGCCAGCAGCTTGGTGCTAGCGGGGCCGTCAGAGACCCAGTACTTC
11	TRBV12-3/TRBV12-4	many	TRBJ2-3	-	CASSFLEEQYF	TGTGCCAGCAGTTTTTTGGAAGAGCAGTATTTT
14	TRBV4-1	-	TRBJ2-7	-	CASRPNQGNYEQYF	TGCGCCAGCAGACCTAACCAAGGGAACTACGAGCAGTACTTC
16	TRBV6-5	few	TRBJ2-4	-	CASSYAGARAKNIQYF	TGTGCCAGCAGTTACGCAGGGGCGAGGGCCAAAAACATTCAGTACTTC
21	TRBV12-3/TRBV12-4	few	TRBJ2-7	TRBD2	CASSLVRYSGTSGPNSYEQYF	TGTGCCAGCAGTTTAGTACGGTACTCCGGGACTAGCGGACCTAATTCCTACGAGCAGTACTTC
13	TRBV20-1	-	TRBJ2-3	-	CSARDVRSDTQYF	TGCAGTGCTAGAGATGTCCGCTCAGATACGCAGTATTTT
14	TRBV3-1	few	TRBJ2-7	-	CASSQDGRVGEQYF	TGTGCCAGCAGCCAAGATGGCAGGGTGGGGGAGCAGTACTTC
15	TRBV2	-	TRBJ2-1	-	CASILFNAVGAEQFF	TGTGCCAGCATCTTATTTAATGCCGTTGGCGCTGAGCAGTTCTTC
15	TRBV7-2	few	TRBJ1-2	TRBD1	CASSSQGAYDYGYTF	TGTGCCAGCAGCTCGCAGGGGGCGTACGACTATGGCTACACCTTC
15	TRBV9	once	TRBJ2-1	TRBD2	CTSSAVAGGVAEQFF	TGTACCAGCAGCGCAGTAGCGGGAGGGGTAGCTGAGCAGTTCTTC
14	TRBV20-1	-	TRBJ1-6	-	CSARERGDNSPLHF	TGCAGTGCTAGAGAAAGGGGTGATAATTCACCCCTCCACTTT
18	TRBV7-9	-	TRBJ2-1	TRBD2	CASSRVGGVAGLNNEQFF	TGTGCCAGTAGCCGAGTGGGGGGGGTAGCGGGACTCAACAATGAGCAGTTCTTC
16	TRBV18	-	TRBJ2-3	TRBD2	CASSIVAGGYTDTQYF	TGTGCCAGCTCCATAGTGGCGGGGGGCTACACAGATACGCAGTATTTT
14	TRBV19	few	TRBJ2-1	-	CASSMSSRYNEQFF	TGTGCCAGTAGTATGTCTAGCCGATACAATGAGCAGTTCTTC
15	TRBV10-3	-	TRBJ2-5	-	CAIRGDQGMAETQYF	TGTGCCATCAGGGGGGACCAGGGGATGGCGGAGACCCAGTACTTC
15	TRBV28	few	TRBJ1-6	TRBD1	CASSLRDSRNSPLHF	TGTGCCAGCAGTTTACGGGACAGCCGTAATTCACCCCTCCACTTT
15	TRBV7-9	-	TRBJ1-5	-	CASSFGDSTGQPQHF	TGTGCCAGCAGCTTCGGGGACTCAACCGGTCAGCCCCAGCATTTT
12	TRBV20-1	-	TRBJ2-1	TRBD1	CIAADRGFEQFF	TGCATTGCTGCGGACAGGGGTTTTGAGCAGTTCTTC
14	TRBV4-3	-	TRBJ2-5	-	CASSQGASGETQYF	TGCGCCAGCAGCCAAGGCGCCAGCGGGGAGACCCAGTACTTC
15	TRBV19	-	TRBJ2-4	TRBD2	CASSTVGEGKNIQYF	TGTGCCAGTAGTACCGTGGGGGAGGGCAAAAACATTCAGTACTTC
14	TRBV5-4	few	TRBJ1-1	-	CASSRSGVNTEAFF	TGTGCCAGCAGCCGATCGGGGGTTAACACTGAAGCTTTCTTT
15	TRBV9	-	TRBJ2-5	TRBD2	CASSVASGGVETQYF	TGTGCCAGCAGCGTGGCTAGCGGGGGCGTAGAGACCCAGTACTTC
16	TRBV20-1	-	TRBJ2-1	TRBD2	CNARELLAGANNEQFF	TGCAATGCTAGAGAACTACTAGCGGGAGCCAACAATGAGCAGTTCTTC
14	TRBV6-2/TRBV6-3	few	TRBJ1-5	TRBD1	CASSSLRGSQPQHF	TGTGCCAGCAGCAGCCTCAGGGGGTCGCAGCCCCAGCATTTT
15	TRBV20-1	-	TRBJ2-1	TRBD2	CSAREPGLAYDEQFF	TGCAGTGCTAGAGAGCCGGGACTAGCTTACGATGAGCAGTTCTTC
13	TRBV12-3/TRBV12-4	-	TRBJ1-2	-	CASTWGQGYGYTF	TGTGCCAGTACCTGGGGGCAGGGCTATGGCTACACCTTC
15	TRBV20-1	-	TRBJ2-1	TRBD2	CSAILTSGTGNEQFF	TGCAGTGCTATTCTGACTAGCGGGACGGGGAATGAGCAGTTCTTC
16	TRBV5-1	-	TRBJ1-1	-	CASSLTGQLENTEAFF	TGCGCCAGCAGCCTTACTGGACAGCTGGAGAACACTGAAGCTTTCTTT
14	TRBV12-3/TRBV12-4	-	TRBJ2-4	-	CASRPSGLYLQQYF	TGTGCCAGCAGGCCGTCGGGGCTCTATTTGCAGCAGTACTTC
18	TRBV4-3	-	TRBJ2-7	TRBD2	CASSQGREGLEGRYEQYF	TGCGCCAGCAGCCAAGGTCGGGAGGGTCTAGAGGGGAGGTACGAGCAGTACTTC
16	TRBV12-3/TRBV12-4	once	TRBJ2-1	-	CASSAQGISGYNEQFF	TGTGCCAGCAGTGCCCAGGGGATTAGTGGCTACAATGAGCAGTTCTTT
15	TRBV6-5	-	TRBJ2-1	TRBD1	CASSPDRGNYNEQFF	TGTGCCAGCAGCCCGGACAGGGGGAACTACAATGAGCAGTTCTTC
15	TRBV7-2	few	TRBJ2-7	TRBD2	CASSPSGLAGGMQYF	TGTGCCAGCAGCCCTTCGGGACTAGCGGGAGGGATGCAGTACTTC
13	TRBV27	few	TRBJ2-7	-	CASSLRLTYEQYF	TGTGCCAGCAGTTTACGGCTAACGTACGAGCAGTACTTC
16	TRBV30	once	TRBJ2-6	-	CAWKRTAPLAANVLTF	TGTGCCTGGAAGAGAACAGCCCCTCTGGCGGCCAACGTCCTGACTTTC
14	TRBV28	-	TRBJ2-7	TRBD1	CASSRPGTGDEQYF	TGTGCCAGCAGTCGACCCGGGACAGGGGACGAGCAGTACTTC
15	TRBV11-2	few	TRBJ1-6	-	CASSFPGNLNSPLHF	TGTGCCAGCAGCTTTCCGGGAAACCTCAATTCACCCCTCCACTTT
10	TRBV29-1	-	TRBJ2-5	-	CSVVLETQYF	TGCAGCGTTGTCTTGGAGACCCAGTACTTC
15	TRBV4-3	-	TRBJ2-6	-	CASRRTFAGANVLTF	TGCGCCAGCAGGCGTACTTTTGCTGGGGCCAACGTCCTGACTTTC
15	TRBV20-1	once	TRBJ2-3	TRBD2	CSARRLAGVSDTQYF	TGCAGTGCTAGGCGACTAGCGGGAGTGTCAGATACGCAGTATTTT
18	TRBV7-2	-	TRBJ1-1	-	CASRYPGGGPTGNTEAFF	TGTGCCAGCAGGTACCCGGGGGGGGGTCCAACGGGGAACACTGAAGCTTTCTTT
15	TRBV25-1	few	TRBJ2-1	-	CASSEYYDPQYLQFF	TGTGCCAGCAGTGAATATTACGACCCCCAATATTTGCAGTTCTTC
15	TRBV3-1	once	TRBJ1-2	-	CASSRGGRELDGYTF	TGTGCCAGCAGCCGCGGCGGCAGGGAGTTGGATGGCTACACCTTC
14	TRBV29-1	-	TRBJ2-5	TRBD1	CSVNDRGAGETQYF	TGCAGCGTCAATGACAGGGGGGCGGGAGAGACCCAGTACTTC
15	TRBV9	-	TRBJ2-7	TRBD2	CASSVSGGSSYEQYF	TGTGCCAGCAGCGTTTCGGGAGGGTCCTCCTACGAGCAGTACTTC
16	TRBV6-5	-	TRBJ2-2	TRBD2	CASRDGRALRAGELFF	TGTGCCAGCAGGGACGGGAGGGCCCTCAGGGCCGGGGAGCTGTTTTTT
16	TRBV28	-	TRBJ2-2	-	CASSLSAEIQAGELFF	TGTGCCAGCAGTTTATCGGCGGAAATTCAGGCCGGGGAGCTGTTTTTT
14	TRBV7-2	few	TRBJ2-1	-	CASSFPAGYNEQFF	TGTGCCAGCAGCTTCCCGGCAGGGTACAATGAGCAGTTCTTC
12	TRBV12-3/TRBV12-4	few	TRBJ2-7	-	CASSSGRYEQYF	TGTGCCAGCAGCTCCGGACGATACGAGCAGTACTTC
13	TRBV11-3	-	TRBJ2-1	-	CASSSGIYNEQFF	TGTGCCAGCAGCTCCGGGATTTACAATGAGCAGTTCTTC
14	TRBV2	-	TRBJ2-1	-	CASQSGGVYNEQFF	TGTGCCAGCCAATCAGGGGGGGTTTACAATGAGCAGTTCTTC